This T cell receptor (beta chain) was recovered during a study of blood T cell repertoires in COVID-19. Whole-study context: The United States, Italy and Spain supplied acute and convalescent COVID-19 samples. PBMCs, B-cell-depleted T cells, or T cells provided the cDNA or gDNA that made up the material.

V lost 4 bases to trimming and J lost 6 bases, with 19 bases between them. This CDR3 spans 16 amino acids. Germline V lookup: CDR1 SGHRS, CDR2 YFSETQ. Methods used by the authors: Estimation of nucleated cell counts was performed using reference gene primer amplification. Clones were sequenced by immunoSEQ multiplex PCR, and TCRdb holds only the in-frame ones, with some missing. For V, J and clone size, that table is used; D and trimming come from the DNA. In the table there are roughly 190,000 clones, more than 65% of which are singletons. The chain recombines TRBV5-1 with TRBJ2-2, with a possible D match to TRBD1 (6 bases). The sequence came from a human donor with acute or convalescent COVID-19. The donor label of this sample is uncertain. Sequences were obtained from peripheral blood. Here the CDR3 reads CASSPPTGTQSGELFF. Written as DNA, the CDR3 is TGCGCCAGCAGCCCGCCCACAGGGACACAGTCCGGGGAGCTGTTTTTT.